The sequence of this TCR beta chain was determined in a study of T cells in Graves' hyperthyroidism and ophthalmopathy. V lost 2 bases to trimming and J lost 1 base, with 18 bases between them. The CDR3 covers 17 residues. Germline-derived CDR1 and CDR2 are MNHEY and SVGEGT. Amplification of TCR beta CDR3 regions was performed using RNA transcripts as template. Primed by the HTBI set, a first-round RT-PCR was run on the TCR CDR3. MiXCR, run by TCRdb on the multiplex PCR reads, gives a single entry per CDR3 protein. The table includes around 420,000 distinct CDR3 sequences, 15% to 18% detected once. Notes on the study in general: Ophthalmopathy was distinguished from stable hyperthyroidism by 13 V-J signatures.

In its sample, this clonotype was seen many times. As yet, its antigen is unknown. Sequenced: blood. The sequence was obtained from a woman aged 18-29 years with Graves' hyperthyroidism. The gene calls are TRBV6-2 or TRBV6-3 and TRBJ2-7; possible D gene TRBD2, 6 bases. The CDR3 coding sequence is TGTGCCAGCAGTTACGATAGGACTACCCACATATCCTACGAGCAGTACTTC. It specifies CASSYDRTTHISYEQYF.